Reported below is one TCR beta chain. This specimen belongs to a study of glioma-infiltrating T cells after dendritic cell vaccination. The ends lost 7 bases at V and 6 bases at J; junction bases unmatched: 10. Germline-derived CDR1 and CDR2 are SEHNR and FQNEAQ (reference sequence). This CDR3 is built from 15 residues. Primers: 60 V beta forward and 13 J beta reverse. Assay used: immunoSEQ multiplex PCR; TCRdb lists only in-frame clones, some missing. The sample includes approximately 67,000 clones, around 86% of them seen just once. The rearrangement uses TRBV7-9 and TRBJ2-1; 9 nucleotides agree with TRBD2. This receptor was obtained from a human donor with glioblastoma. The specimen comprised blood, sampled before dendritic cell vaccination. CDR3 protein: CASISLAGLFNEQFF. The DNA for the CDR3 is TGTGCCAGCATCTCTCTAGCGGGGCTTTTCAATGAGCAGTTCTTC.